The table lists the clone carrying this TCR beta chain with a few counts. Antigen unknown. Trimming at V came to 8 bases and at J to 6 bases, leaving 8 bases not matched to a gene. Germline lookup yields CDR1 LGHNT and CDR2 FRNRAP. The CDR3 has 14 amino acids. This entry comes from a study of T cells after yellow fever vaccination. Study-level background: SMART-Seq v4 Ultra Low Input prepared libraries from low-cell fractions. Study observations and caveats: Highly abundant clonotypes carried over from the bulk population could end up in FACS-sorted repertoires as contaminants. Subsequent booster samples again held most clones from primary vaccination (96% CD4, about 86% CD8).

Template switching by 5'RACE produced TCR cDNA, adding a universal primer site and UMIs. TCRdb used MiXCR to reprocess the 5' RACE reads, holding one entry per CDR3 protein. This table holds a few hundred thousand distinct CDR3 sequences, about 19% found once. Sequenced here: PBMCs, sampled before the yellow fever booster vaccination. This clonotype was sampled from a man aged 18 to 30 who received the YFV17D yellow fever vaccine. This rearrangement joins TRBV12-5 to TRBJ1-5; 9 nucleotides align to TRBD1. CDR3 in DNA: TGTGCTAGTCGAACGGAGGACAGGGGTCAGCCCCAGCATTTT. It codes for CASRTEDRGQPQHF.